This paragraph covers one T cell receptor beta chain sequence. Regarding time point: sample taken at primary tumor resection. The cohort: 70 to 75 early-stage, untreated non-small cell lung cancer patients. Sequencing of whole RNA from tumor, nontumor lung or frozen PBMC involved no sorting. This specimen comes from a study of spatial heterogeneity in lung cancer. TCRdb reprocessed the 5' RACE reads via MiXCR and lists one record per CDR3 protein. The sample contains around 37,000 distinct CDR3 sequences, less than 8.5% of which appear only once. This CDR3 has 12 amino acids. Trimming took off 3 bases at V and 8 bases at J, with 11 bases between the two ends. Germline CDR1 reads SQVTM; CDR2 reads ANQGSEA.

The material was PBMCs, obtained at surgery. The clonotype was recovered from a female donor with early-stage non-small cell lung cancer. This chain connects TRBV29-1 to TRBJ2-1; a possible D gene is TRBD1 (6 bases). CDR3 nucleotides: TGCAGCGTTGATCGGGCAGGGGATGAGCAGTTCTTC. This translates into CSVDRAGDEQFF.